This TCR beta chain appears in the sequencing data of a study of shared clonotypes between healthy human individuals. Using immunoSEQ multiplex PCR, the repertoire was profiled, and TCRdb retains in-frame clones only, with some absent. The sample contains roughly 200,000 clones, 65% to 80% of which appear only once. This CDR3 contains 15 residues. Germline V gene lookup returns CDR1 SGDLS and CDR2 YYNGEE. V shed 4 bases and J shed 5 bases, with 16 bases lying between them. The receptor's source is a young man in good health. Source material: memory CD4+ T cells sorted from blood. Subset of the sample: CD45RA-negative fraction. J is TRBJ2-1 and V is TRBV9; D unclear. The CDR3 bases are TGTGCCAGCAGCCCCCGTAGAGACGGAAACAATGAGCAGTTCTTC. Residues: CASSPRRDGNNEQFF. The whole variable domain, filled in from reference TRBV9 and TRBJ2-1, reads DSGVTQTPKHLITATGQRVTLRCSPRSGDLSVYWYQQSLDQGLQFLIQYYNGEERAKGNILERFSAQQFPDLHSELNLSSLELGDSALYFCASSPRRDGNNEQFFGPGTRLTVL.